The sequence of this T cell receptor (beta chain) was determined in a study of blood T cell repertoires in COVID-19. Overall study: PBMCs, B-cell-depleted T cells, or T cells provided the cDNA or gDNA that made up the material.

Original handling: Estimates of nucleated cell counts were drawn from the amplification of reference gene primers. The repertoire was sequenced with immunoSEQ multiplex PCR; TCRdb's copy has only in-frame clones and lacks some. V and J calls and clone size follow that table, whereas D and trimming were derived from the DNA. The data hold under 300,000 clones, with around nine tenths observed a single time. Sequenced input: peripheral blood. The TCR comes from a woman aged 40 to 49 who had recovered from COVID-19.

The DNA of the CDR3 is TGTGCCAGCAGTTACATGACGGCGGGTGAGCAGTTCTTC. This encodes CASSYMTAGEQFF. The chain is built from TRBV6-5 and TRBJ2-1; weak D call: TRBD2 (5 bases). The CDR3 has 13 amino acids. The V end lost 2 bases, the J end lost 9 bases, and 11 bases lay between the germline ends. Germline CDR1 reads MNHEY; CDR2 reads SVGAGI.